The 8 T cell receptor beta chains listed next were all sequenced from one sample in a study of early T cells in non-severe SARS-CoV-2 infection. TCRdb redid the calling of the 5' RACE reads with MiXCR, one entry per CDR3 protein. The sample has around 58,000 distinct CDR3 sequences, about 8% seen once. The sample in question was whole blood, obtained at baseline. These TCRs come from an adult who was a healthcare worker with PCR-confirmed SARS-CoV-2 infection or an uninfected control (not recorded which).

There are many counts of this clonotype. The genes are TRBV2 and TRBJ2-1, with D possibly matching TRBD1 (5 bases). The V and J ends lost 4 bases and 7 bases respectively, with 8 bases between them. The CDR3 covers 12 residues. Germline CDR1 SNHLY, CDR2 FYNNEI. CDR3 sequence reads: CASSVDRNEQFF. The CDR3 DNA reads TGTGCCAGCAGTGTCGACAGAAATGAGCAGTTCTTC.

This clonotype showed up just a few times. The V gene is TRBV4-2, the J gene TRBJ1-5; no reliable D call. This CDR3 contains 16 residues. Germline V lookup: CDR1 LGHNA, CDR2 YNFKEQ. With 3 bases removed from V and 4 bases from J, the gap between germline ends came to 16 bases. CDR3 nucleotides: TGTGCCAGCAGCCAGTCTCCCGTGCTATCAAATCAGCCCCAGCATTTT. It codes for CASSQSPVLSNQPQHF.

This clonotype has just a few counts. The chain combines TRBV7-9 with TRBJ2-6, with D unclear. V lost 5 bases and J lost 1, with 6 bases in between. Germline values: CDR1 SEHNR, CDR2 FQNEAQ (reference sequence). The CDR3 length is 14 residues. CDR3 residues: CASSPRSGANVLTF. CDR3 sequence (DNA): TGTGCCAGCAGCCCCCGGTCTGGGGCCAACGTCCTGACTTTC. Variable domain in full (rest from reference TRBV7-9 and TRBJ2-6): DTGVSQNPRHKITKRGQNVTFRCDPISEHNRLYWYRQTLGQGPEFLTYFQNEAQLEKSRLLSDRFSAERPKGSFSTLEIQRTEQGDSAMYLCASSPRSGANVLTFGAGSRLTVL.

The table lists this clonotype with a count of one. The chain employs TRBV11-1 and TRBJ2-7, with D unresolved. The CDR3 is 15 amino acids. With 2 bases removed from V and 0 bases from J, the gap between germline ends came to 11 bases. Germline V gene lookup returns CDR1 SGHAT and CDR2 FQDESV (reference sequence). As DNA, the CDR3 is TGTGCCAGCAGCTTACTCGGGCGGAGCTCCTACGAGCAGTACTTC. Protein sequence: CASSLLGRSSYEQYF.

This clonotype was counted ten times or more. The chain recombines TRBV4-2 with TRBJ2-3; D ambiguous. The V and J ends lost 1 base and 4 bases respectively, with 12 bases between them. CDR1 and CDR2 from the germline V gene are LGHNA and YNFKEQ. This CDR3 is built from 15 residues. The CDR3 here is CASSQGGSSSDTQYF. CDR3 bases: TGTGCCAGCAGCCAAGGGGGTAGTTCATCAGATACGCAGTATTTT.

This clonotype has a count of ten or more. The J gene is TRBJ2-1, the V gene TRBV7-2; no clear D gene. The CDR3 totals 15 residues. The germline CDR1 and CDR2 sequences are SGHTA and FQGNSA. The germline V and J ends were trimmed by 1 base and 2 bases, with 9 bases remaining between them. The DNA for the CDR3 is TGTGCCAGCAGCTTAGACTCTAGACCCTACAATGAGCAGTTCTTC. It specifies CASSLDSRPYNEQFF.

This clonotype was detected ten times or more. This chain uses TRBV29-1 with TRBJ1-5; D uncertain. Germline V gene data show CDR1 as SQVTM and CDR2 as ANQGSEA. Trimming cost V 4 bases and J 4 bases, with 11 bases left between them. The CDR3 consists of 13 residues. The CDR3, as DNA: TGCAGCGTTGGAGGCAGGCAAAATCAGCCCCAGCATTTT. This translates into CSVGGRQNQPQHF.

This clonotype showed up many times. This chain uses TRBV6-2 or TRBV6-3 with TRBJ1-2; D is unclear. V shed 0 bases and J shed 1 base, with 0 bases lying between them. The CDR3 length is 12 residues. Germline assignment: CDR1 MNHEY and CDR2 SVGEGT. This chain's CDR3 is CASSYSNYGYTF. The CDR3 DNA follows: TGTGCCAGCAGTTACTCTAACTATGGCTACACCTTC.